This T cell receptor beta chain was sequenced in a study of shared clonotypes between healthy human individuals. Findings and caveats of the study: Generation of non-shared clonotypes was less probable than generation of clonotypes shared by all four donors.

For this clone: Its antigen is unknown.

Sequenced by immunoSEQ multiplex PCR; TCRdb stores in-frame clones only, minus some. The top ten hold around 0.4% of the sample, which has some 2,500,000 clones, just under 95% seen once. CDR3 length equals 15 residues. Trimming removed 0 bases at V and 0 bases at J, with 6 bases between. Germline V lookup: CDR1 SGHDN, CDR2 FVKESK. The sequenced sample consisted of naive CD4+ T cells from PBMCs. This sample's subset: CD45RA+ positively selected. The receptor was derived from a young man in good health. Some clones in this sample may be carry-over from other donors' samples. The chain employs TRBV14 and TRBJ2-1; tentatively, D is TRBD1 (5 bases). CDR3 in amino acids: CASSQDGASYNEQFF. As DNA, the CDR3 is TGTGCCAGCAGCCAAGATGGGGCCTCCTACAATGAGCAGTTCTTC.